The rows below give T cell receptor beta chains drawn from one sample of a study of Graves' ophthalmopathy and Graves' hyperthyroidism. TCRdb reanalysed the multiplex PCR reads using MiXCR and keeps one entry per CDR3 protein. The table shows a few hundred thousand distinct CDR3 sequences, with about two fifths occurring only once. The sequencing input was peripheral blood or thyroid tissue (not recorded which). The receptors here all came from an adult man with Graves' hyperthyroidism. Both conserved end residues are part of each CDR3.

v_call,cdr3_aa
TRBV10-3,CAIGQGVNTGELFF
TRBV7-8,CASSLAPTGLEDTQYF
TRBV10-2,CASSNPTVQFF
TRBV7-6,CASSLGTDTYEQYF
TRBV20-1,CSASADSQQPQYF
TRBV7-9,CASSLGAADNGQFF
TRBV5-6,CASSLGLAEAFF
TRBV2,CASSLRADRVYTIYF
TRBV7-9,CASSLAGLAGGVDRTDTQYF
TRBV12-3/TRBV12-4,CASSYQQGIGDSYEQYF
TRBV15,CATSRDRAGQIYEQYF
TRBV2,CASSGQVQYF
TRBV12-3/TRBV12-4,CASSLCRADYEQYF
TRBV19,CASSWSGELFF
TRBV20-1,CSARAGGEHTDTQYF
TRBV6-1,CASSEARTGTGAGSTEAFF
TRBV7-2,CASSRRTGIDGYTF
TRBV24-1,CAPGSGTGREYPRNTEAFF
TRBV10-3,CAITGTEINYGYTF
TRBV12-3/TRBV12-4,CASSLYPGTGLNQPQHF
TRBV20-1,CSTPQGRATGELFF
TRBV10-3,CASSSTSYNEQFF
TRBV29-1,CSLDAQGNTEAFF
TRBV7-9,CASSPRRLGLAGEGNEQFF
TRBV4-1,CASSDPLAGVYEQYF
TRBV24-1,CATSDPFTSGRATDTQYF
TRBV5-1,CASSAVQGLNEKLFF
TRBV10-3,CAISEAGGEGEKLFF
TRBV3-1,CASSQANGARYEQYF
TRBV14,CASSQDIRLAYYSSTDTQYF
TRBV9,CASSPPYGANVLTF
TRBV15,CATSREVLTTGGQETQYF
TRBV12-3/TRBV12-4,CASSLSGGWQPQHF
TRBV7-8,CASSPPIQNTGELFF
TRBV14,CASSSTQYF
TRBV20-1,CSARSSEAFF
TRBV20-1,CSRPGTGGGYGYTF
TRBV2,CASSPYASGGGIATGELFF
TRBV19,CASSTPNNVGQGGLREQYF
TRBV4-2,CASSQDEQYF
TRBV29-1,CSVDIGTGLNTIYF
TRBV7-8,CASSLALLAGGFEQYF
TRBV15,CATSRNGQVTDTQYF
TRBV20-1,CSVGGQGNEQYF
TRBV7-9,CASSRGASGELFF
TRBV2,CASSEAQGAGSNQPQHF
TRBV7-8,CASSLVERVSEAFF
TRBV19,CTSRQTGPLQGRAFF
TRBV9,CASSVDGGRNQPQHF
TRBV19,CASSIRAGQGNTEAFF
TRBV9,CASSVDSNRPQHF
TRBV5-1,CASSFSRPYIYEQYF
TRBV29-1,CSVVEGALHEQYF
TRBV29-1,CSVVSGTSRGTVYEQYF
TRBV12-3/TRBV12-4,CASSRQDRNSPLHF
TRBV6-1,CASSLTRGSTEAFF